This TCR beta chain was found in a study of shared clonotypes between healthy human individuals. Study-wide findings and caveats: On the whole, naive subsets had larger estimated richness than memory subsets had.

A word on this clone: The antigen is not known.

Sequencing was performed with immunoSEQ multiplex PCR; in TCRdb, only in-frame clones are kept and a portion is missing. The sample includes approximately 2,300,000 clones, less than 95% seen only once; the top ten take more than 0.35%. Sequencing was performed on naive CD4+ T cells from PBMCs. Subset here: CD45RA+ positively selected. The sequence was obtained from a man between 18 and 35 years old in good health. Some clones in this sample may be carry-over from other donors' samples.

In nucleotides, the CDR3 is TGTGCCAGCAGTGACCTGGCTAGCGATGAGCAGTTCTTC. Protein product: CASSDLASDEQFF. This chain uses TRBV6-4 with TRBJ2-1; the D gene is possibly TRBD2 (6 bases). The CDR3 loop spans 13 amino acids. The germline V gene has CDR1 MRHNA and CDR2 SNTAGT. Trimming stripped 2 bases from V and 8 bases from J, with 10 bases between.